This TCR beta chain is drawn from a study of blood T cells in healthy people across ages (dated by TCRdb to between 2014 and 2017). Describing the broader study: In model experiments, template switching captured about one uniquely barcoded TCR beta cDNA molecule for every two T cells. Two additional independent replicas of 1 million unique cDNA reads from the same blood draw were analyzed for two donors (one aged 18 to 29 and one aged 80 or older). Using deep sequencing normalized with unique cDNA molecular identifiers, the study measured how TCR beta repertoire diversity changes with age. To avoid experimental bias, donors of different ages were spread randomly across the sequencing lanes. The donors were divided into four age groups: young (average roughly 15 years), middle-aged (about 39), aged (about 61) and long-lived (82).

General conclusions and limits of the study: There was a strong correlation between observed TCR beta diversity and the percentage of naive T cells measured by flow cytometry. Compared with the aged group, the long-lived group had more naive CD4+ T cells, fewer expanded clones and increased TCR diversity, a pattern suggesting age selection. Estimates of total diversity based on one million sequenced T cells were considered lower bounds and underestimates. Observed TCR beta diversity per million T cells fell roughly linearly with age, and a significant reduction was already apparent by age about 43. Because donor CMV infection status was unknown, age-related changes in expanded clonotypes were potentially confounded. Bulk unsorted PBMC profiling prevented conclusive comparison of naive and antigen-experienced compartments.

This clonotype was detected only once. Its target antigen remains unknown. With a much larger clone just one base away, this may be a read error. The library relied on 5' RACE. Sequenced using an Illumina HiSeq 2500. A second PCR of roughly 6 to 11 cycles was run with a J-beta primer mix and a sample-barcoded 5' primer. A unique molecular identifier was introduced onto each TCR beta cDNA molecule by a template-switch 5' adaptor carrying 12 random nucleotides. Each sample yielded at least 3 million CDR3-containing paired-end reads. First-strand cDNA was synthesized from all RNA with the Mint cDNA synthesis kit, primed by a TRBC-specific oligonucleotide. Following uracil-DNA glycosylase treatment, a first 18-cycle PCR with universal primers M1SS and BC2_uni_R was performed on all cDNA. On the authors' methods: Each sample was normalized by randomly selecting 1 million high-quality reads, each carrying a distinct molecular identifier. Reads sharing molecular identifiers were discarded rather than binned into consensus sequences. MiTCR, set to a Q25 quality threshold and the strictest error-elimination algorithm, was used for CDR3 identification, clonotype clustering and error correction. A nonparametric unseen species model with Euler transformation was used to estimate a lower bound on total TCR beta diversity. TCRdb reanalyzed the raw reads on its own, using fastp at Q25 for trimming and MiXCR for clone calling, and kept in-frame beta chains. Every CDR3 protein is listed once, alongside the most common genes and DNA of its rows. TCRdb assigned the V and J calls; the authors' analysis was not used. The sample yields 700,000 or so distinct CDR3 sequences; 35% to 50% were counted once. Together, the top ten hold about 30% of the sample.

The donors were around 39 Caucasian individuals from Russia, aged roughly 6 to 95 years, who were systemically healthy. Each donor gave 8 to 10 milliliters of peripheral blood, drawn into EDTA-treated Vacutainer tubes. Ficoll-Paque density-gradient centrifugation was used to isolate PBMCs, with at least 7 million per sample. Total RNA was extracted from PBMCs with Trizol reagent, with at least 5 micrograms obtained per sample. The percentages of naive CD45RAhigh/CD27high T cells were determined by flow cytometry on a PBMC aliquot from every donor. Material: blood. This TCR derives from a man older than 75 in good health.

The DNA reads TGCAGCGTCGAAAGCGGGGGTCGCCAAGGGACCCAGTACTTC. Its protein product is CSVESGGRQGTQYF. The sequence is built from TRBV29-1 and TRBJ2-7; TRBD2 fits 8 bases in the junction. Gene TRBJ2-5 matches the end of the DNA better, so the J call may be wrong. The CDR3 has 14 amino acids, counting the end cysteine and phenylalanine. Only the CDR3 DNA stays, 42 bases, in frame from base 1. CDR1 SQVTM and CDR2 ANQGSEA were looked up in the germline V gene.